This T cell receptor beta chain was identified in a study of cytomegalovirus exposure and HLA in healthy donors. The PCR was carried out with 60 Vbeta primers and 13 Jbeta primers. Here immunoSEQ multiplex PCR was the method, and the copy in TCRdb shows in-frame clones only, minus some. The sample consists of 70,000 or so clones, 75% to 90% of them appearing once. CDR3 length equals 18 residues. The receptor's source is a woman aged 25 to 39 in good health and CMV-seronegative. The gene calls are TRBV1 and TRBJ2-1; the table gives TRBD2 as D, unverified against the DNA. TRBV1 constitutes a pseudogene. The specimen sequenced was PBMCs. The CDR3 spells CTSSQDGRAGGTYNEQFF. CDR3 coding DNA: TGCACCAGCAGCCAAGACGGACGAGCGGGAGGGACCTACAATGAGCAGTTCTTC.